The clone carrying this TCR beta chain was detected only a few times. The antigen is unknown. A much larger clone lies a single base off, so this may be a read error. The sample originates from a study of metastatic and nonmetastatic thyroid tumors. Study summary: Repertoire comparison spanned blood and tumor or nodule tissue of malignant and benign thyroid patients.

J was trimmed by 3 bases and V by 6 bases; bases with no gene match: 5. Germline loops: CDR1 SGHRS, CDR2 YFSETQ. The CDR3 sequence is 13 residues long. Ahead of thyroid surgery, no patient had received treatment of any kind. Findings and limits, study-wide: Versus benign nodules, malignant thyroid tumors reportedly had significantly higher TCR beta diversity, in blood and tumor.

Per the original data handling: The study's classifier, a distant-metastasis tool for papillary thyroid cancer, was built using CDR3 differences across clinicopathological groups. TCRdb used MiXCR to call clones anew from the PCR reads. The V and J calls, along with clone size, are taken from TCRdb and not from the paper's own processing. The sample includes about 13,000 clones, less than 30% of them seen just once. The chain couples TRBV5-1 to TRBJ2-5; 7 bases align to TRBD1. Sequenced input: blood. The source of this sequence is a female donor with papillary thyroid cancer or a benign thyroid nodule (not recorded which). Some clones in this sample may be carry-over from other donors' samples. The CDR3 DNA reads as TGCGCCAGCATCTGGCAGGGGGAAGAGACCCAGTACTTC. It codes for CASIWQGEETQYF.